These T cell receptor beta chains were read from a single sample in a study of regulatory T cells in long-lasting Graves disease. Via MiXCR, TCRdb re-called the multiplex PCR reads, giving one row per CDR3 protein. The sample carries hundreds of thousands of distinct CDR3 sequences, around 16% recorded once. The data also belong to a second study, concerning T cells in Graves' hyperthyroidism and ophthalmopathy.

The source material was peripheral blood mononuclear cells (PBMCs), sampled at new diagnosis, from a patient treated with antithyroid drugs. Receptor source: a woman in her forties with Graves disease. The CDR3 runs from the conserved cysteine through the conserved F or W. The order of the fields is clone size, D gene, V gene, J gene, CDR3 DNA, CDR3 protein. D genes are given only for firm matches. The size field reads once, few, many or a size class.

many	TRBD1	TRBV7-2	TRBJ2-1	TGTGCCAGCAGATCGGACAGGGGTTTCTACAATGAGCAGTTCTTC	CASRSDRGFYNEQFF
many	TRBD1	TRBV28	TRBJ1-3	TGTGCCAGCAGCCCACAGGGGTCTTCTGGAAACACCATATATTTT	CASSPQGSSGNTIYF
few	TRBD2	TRBV20-1	TRBJ2-1	TGCAGTGCTCAATGGCCTCGCGGGAGCTCCTACAATGAGCAGTTCTTC	CSAQWPRGSSYNEQFF
many	TRBD1	TRBV30	TRBJ2-6	TGTGCCTGGACATCTTTAGGACAGGGGCGGTCTGGGGCCAACGTCCTGACTTTC	CAWTSLGQGRSGANVLTF
few	-	TRBV29-1	TRBJ1-2	TGCATGGCGGGGGAGTATGGCTACACCTTC	CMAGEYGYTF
many	TRBD2	TRBV27	TRBJ2-3	TGTGCCAGCAGTTTCGTACTTGTGGGAGGGACAGATACGCAGTATTTT	CASSFVLVGGTDTQYF
many	TRBD2	TRBV2	TRBJ2-7	TGTGCCAGCAGTGTAGCGGGGGCGCGGGGCGAGCAGTACTTC	CASSVAGARGEQYF
many	TRBD2	TRBV30	TRBJ2-7	TGTGCCTGGAGCCCCGGGGGGGCCGCCTACGAGCAGTACTTC	CAWSPGGAAYEQYF
few	-	TRBV28	TRBJ1-5	TGTGCCAGCAGTATCGGGGGTTCGGGTCAGCCCCAGCATTTT	CASSIGGSGQPQHF
many	-	TRBV28	TRBJ2-1	TGTGCCGTCCACAGCTCCTACAATGAGCAGTTCTTC	CAVHSSYNEQFF